The rows below give T cell receptor beta chains drawn from one sample of a study of T cells in localized non-small cell lung cancer. The repertoire was sequenced with immunoSEQ multiplex PCR; TCRdb's copy has only in-frame clones and lacks some. The data hold around 83,000 clones, with about three quarters observed a single time. This sample comprised PBMCs, obtained before any cancer treatment. The receptors come from a man aged 40 to 69 with stage II squamous cell lung carcinoma. Each CDR3 is given with its conserved first and last residue. Clone sizes are given selectively: once, few, many, or a class where the clone is expanded.

v_gene,abundance,j_gene,CDR3aa
TRBV19,NA,TRBJ1-2,CASSRAGLGYGYTF
TRBV10-3,NA,TRBJ2-3,CAINPGGRTDTQYF
TRBV29-1,once,TRBJ2-6,CSVTSRSGANVLTF
TRBV15,NA,TRBJ2-7,CATSRISGGTQEQYF
TRBV7-9,NA,TRBJ1-1,CASRDTGGTEAFF
TRBV15,NA,TRBJ2-1,CATSRDPEGDEQFF
TRBV2,NA,TRBJ2-3,CASSELVTLSTDTQYF
TRBV6-4,NA,TRBJ2-7,CASRIPLPGQVSYEQYF
TRBV28,few,TRBJ1-2,CASSPPLGSYGYTF
TRBV11-2,NA,TRBJ2-7,CASSSQGGHYEQYF
TRBV6-5,NA,TRBJ2-1,CASNPGGGNNEQFF
TRBV5-4,NA,TRBJ2-7,CASSRQGSYEQYF
TRBV5-1,NA,TRBJ2-1,CASSLEAFWDEQFF
TRBV6-1,NA,TRBJ1-1,CASRARVQNTEAFF
TRBV27,many,TRBJ1-1,CAAASGHEAFF
TRBV28,NA,TRBJ1-1,CASSPRGQGNSEAFF
TRBV5-1,few,TRBJ1-3,CASSLQTATGNTIYF
TRBV4-1,NA,TRBJ1-2,CASSQGHIGSYGYTF
TRBV18,NA,TRBJ2-7,CASSPPGPSDEQYF
TRBV7-9,NA,TRBJ2-7,CASTPLQGSSYEQYF
TRBV2,NA,TRBJ2-2,CASMRQGSNTGELFF
TRBV19,once,TRBJ2-4,CASSMRQGAKNIQYF
TRBV14,NA,TRBJ1-3,CASSPLGPGNTIYF
TRBV4-1,NA,TRBJ1-2,CASSPAQGVGYGYTF
TRBV9,many,TRBJ1-4,CASSPQGVNEKLFF
TRBV5-6,NA,TRBJ2-5,CASSHTSGGQETQYF
TRBV19,NA,TRBJ1-2,CASSPMTSGYGYTF
TRBV7-2,once,TRBJ2-1,CASRSGWDEQFF
TRBV28,NA,TRBJ2-3,CASNLLVGGSTDTQYF
TRBV19,NA,TRBJ1-4,CASSTGTGGETAFEKLFF
TRBV19,NA,TRBJ1-2,CASSISRAQLYYGYTF